The clone carrying this T cell receptor beta chain occurred many times. The CDR3 runs 16 residues. CDR1 is SEHNR and CDR2 is FQNEAQ in the germline V gene (reference sequence). V trimming: 2 bases; J trimming: 8 bases; junction bases outside the gene matches: 11. The data originate from a study of early T cells in non-severe SARS-CoV-2 infection. A single record per CDR3 protein comes from TCRdb applying MiXCR to the 5' RACE reads. This table holds about 46,000 distinct CDR3 sequences, roughly 5.4% found once. The sample here was whole blood, taken at baseline. The rearrangement uses TRBV7-9 and TRBJ2-3, with 9 bases aligning to TRBD2. This receptor was identified in an adult who was a healthcare worker with PCR-confirmed SARS-CoV-2 infection or an uninfected control (not recorded which). As DNA, the CDR3 is TGTGCCAGCAGCTTACCGGGACTAGCAATCCGATTTACGCAGTATTTT. Translated, it gives CASSLPGLAIRFTQYF. Full variable domain (outside the CDR3, taken from reference TRBV7-9 and TRBJ2-3): DTGVSQNPRHKITKRGQNVTFRCDPISEHNRLYWYRQTLGQGPEFLTYFQNEAQLEKSRLLSDRFSAERPKGSFSTLEIQRTEQGDSAMYLCASSLPGLAIRFTQYFGPGTRLTVL.